This T cell receptor (beta chain) was sequenced in a study of T cells in Graves' hyperthyroidism and ophthalmopathy. Patients having uncontrolled infection, another autoimmune disease, pregnancy or lactation were not included. Study observations and caveats: Ophthalmopathy was distinguished from stable hyperthyroidism by 13 V-J signatures. The majority of expanded thyroid clonotypes above 0.001 also appeared in blood.

The CDR3 loop spans 19 amino acids. Germline V gene data show CDR1 as SEHNR and CDR2 as FQNEAQ (reference sequence). V lost 1 base, J lost 0 bases, and 10 bases stayed unmatched. This clonotype was counted a few times. Its antigen is unknown. Amplified TCR beta CDR3 regions came from RNA transcripts. HTBI primers were the set used in a first-round RT-PCR of the TCR CDR3. TCRdb re-derived calls from the multiplex PCR reads in MiXCR, one entry per CDR3 protein. The sample comprises over 400,000 distinct CDR3 sequences, approximately 15% of which are singletons, and roughly 13% rests with the top ten. The chain joins TRBV7-9 to TRBJ2-2, with 8 bases matching TRBD2. The receptor was isolated from a man aged 18 to 29 with Graves' ophthalmopathy. Sequencing was carried out using blood. As DNA, the CDR3 is TGTGCCAGCAGCTTAGTCCTCCGAGCGGGGGACTCGAACACCGGGGAGCTGTTTTTT. Amino acid sequence: CASSLVLRAGDSNTGELFF.